This TCR beta chain was recorded in a study of CD8 T cells in Susac syndrome. The CDR3 is 16 amino acids. V was pared by 4 bases and J by 1 base, with 5 bases of the junction left unmatched. Looked up from germline, CDR1 is PRHDT and CDR2 is FYEKMQ (reference sequence). Study outcomes and limitations: The study admitted that it had a relatively small number of individuals in its TCR sequencing and HLA analysis.

With regard to this clonotype: Its antigen remains unidentified.

Reverse transcription of roughly 0.5 to 1 ug RNA was carried out with random hexamers. With immunoSEQ multiplex PCR, TCR beta CDR3 was amplified across 54 Vbeta and 13 Jbeta. TCRdb called the immunoSEQ multiplex PCR reads again in MiXCR, with one record for every CDR3 protein. The table lists some 200,000 distinct CDR3 sequences, 92% of them singletons. V and J are TRBV13 and TRBJ2-3; 10 positions agree with TRBD2. Sequenced sample: CD8+ T cells from PBMCs. This sequence originates from a human donor with multiple sclerosis. The CDR3 loop reads CASSSILAGGTDTQYF. The CDR3, as DNA: TGTGCCAGCAGCTCGATCCTAGCGGGGGGCACAGATACGCAGTATTTT.